These 21 T cell receptor beta chains were sequenced from one sample in a study of blood T cell repertoires in COVID-19. Sequenced by immunoSEQ multiplex PCR; TCRdb stores in-frame clones only, minus some. In the table there are around 300,000 clones, around 90% of which are singletons. Sample: PBMCs or T cells enriched from blood (not recorded which). These receptors originate from a woman aged 30 to 39 who had recovered from COVID-19.

The chain uses TRBV7-8 and TRBJ2-2; TRBD1 is a possible D gene (5 bases). The V end lost 1 base, the J end lost 7 bases, and 13 bases lay between the germline ends. CDR3 length: 15 residues. Germline V gene lookup returns CDR1 SGHVS and CDR2 FQNEAQ. The CDR3 bases are TGTGCCAGCAGCTTAGGAGGCAGGGTGGTCGGGGAGCTGTTTTTT. Protein sequence: CASSLGGRVVGELFF.

This clone was observed once. V usage is TRBV4-2 and J usage is TRBJ2-7; D may be TRBD2 (6 bases). The ends were cut back, 1 base at V and 4 bases at J, with 14 bases in the middle. The CDR3 consists of 15 residues. Germline CDR1 is LGHNA and CDR2 is YNFKEQ. CDR3 amino acids: CASSQGGAGQYEQYF. In nucleotides, the CDR3 is TGTGCCAGCAGCCAAGGAGGGGCGGGGCAATACGAGCAGTACTTC.

The chain employs TRBV9 and TRBJ2-3; 15 positions agree with TRBD2. Germline CDR1 and CDR2: SGDLS and YYNGEE. Trimming took 0 bases from V and 4 from J; bases not matched to a gene: 3. CDR3 length: 17 amino acids. As DNA, the CDR3 is TGTGCCAGCAGCGTAGGGACTAGCGGGAGGGCTTCAGATACGCAGTATTTT. Protein: CASSVGTSGRASDTQYF.

With respect to this clone: Relative to the germline gene, one junction end is altered; a read error may explain this. This CDR3 is also generated by other DNA sequences in the sample. The rearrangement joins TRBV7-7 to TRBJ2-1; maybe TRBD2 (5 bases). Germline V lookup: CDR1 SSHAT, CDR2 FNYEAQ (reference sequence). This CDR3 is 15 amino acids long. The CDR3 is CASSLTGSSYNEQFF. CDR3 coding DNA: TGTGCTAGCAGCTTAACGGGAAGTTCCTACAATGAGCAGTTCTTC.

The rearrangement uses TRBV4-3 and TRBJ2-7, with TRBD1 matching 8 bases. Germline V CDR1 and CDR2: LGHNA, YSLEER. The ends lost 0 bases at V and 2 bases at J; junction bases unmatched: 6. This CDR3 region has 16 residues. The DNA of the CDR3 is TGCGCCAGCAGCCAAGAAGTCAGGGGGCCGGCCTACGAGCAGTACTTC. This encodes CASSQEVRGPAYEQYF.

The rearrangement links TRBV28 to TRBJ1-2; perhaps TRBD1 as D (5 bases). V lost 2 bases and J 4 bases, leaving 20 bases between the germline ends. The length of the CDR3 is 17 residues. Germline values: CDR1 MDHEN, CDR2 SYDVKM. DNA for the CDR3: TGTGCCAGCAGTTTAATCGAATTAGGGGTTCGGAGCTATGGCTACACCTTC. This sequence encodes CASSLIELGVRSYGYTF.

The chain joins TRBV28 to TRBJ1-1; weak D call: TRBD1 (5 bases). The length of the CDR3 is 15 residues. V was cut by 1 base and J by 8 bases, with 17 bases left in between. Germline V CDR1 and CDR2: MDHEN, SYDVKM. The CDR3 spells CASSLLGGADPEAFF. The CDR3 bases are TGTGCCAGCAGTTTATTAGGCGGGGCCGACCCCGAAGCTTTCTTT.

J is TRBJ2-1 and V is TRBV29-1, with 7 positions matching TRBD2. Germline V lookup: CDR1 SQVTM, CDR2 ANQGSEA. The J segment lost 9 bases and the V segment lost 4 bases, leaving 9 bases of the junction unmatched. The CDR3 is 13 amino acids. CDR3 sequence reads: CSVARSGEGEQFF. CDR3 DNA sequence: TGCAGCGTTGCCCGCAGCGGGGAAGGTGAGCAGTTCTTC.

A note on this clone: Relative to the germline gene, one junction end is altered; a read error may explain this. V and J are TRBV27 and TRBJ1-3, with 10 bases that match TRBD1. This CDR3 spans 13 amino acids. CDR1 and CDR2 (germline): MNHEY, SMNVEV (reference sequence). The CDR3 nucleotides are TGTGCCAGCAGTTTACACGGGACAGGGGTTATACATTTT. The encoded protein is CASSLHGTGVIHF.

The chain uses TRBV6-1 and TRBJ2-7; 9 bases are shared with TRBD2. V was pared by 1 base and J by 2 bases, with 3 bases of the junction left unmatched. Germline V CDR1 and CDR2: MNHNS, SASEGT. The CDR3 is 15 amino acids. The CDR3 is CASSEVTSGAYEQYF. DNA of the CDR3: TGTGCCAGCAGTGAAGTGACTAGCGGTGCCTACGAGCAGTACTTC.

The CDR3 bases are TGTGCCACCAGTAGGGGTAGCGGGGAGAGGAACAATGAGCAGTTCTTC. Its protein product is CATSRGSGERNNEQFF. V gene TRBV15 combines with J gene TRBJ2-1, with 8 bases aligning to TRBD2. Trimming cost V 6 bases and J 5 bases; bases outside gene matches: 12. Germline assignment: CDR1 LNHNV and CDR2 YYDKDF (reference sequence). This CDR3 has 16 amino acids.

This clone was observed a single time. V is TRBV5-1 and J is TRBJ1-6; 7 nucleotides agree with TRBD1. The CDR3 has 16 amino acids. CDR1 is SGHRS, CDR2 YFSETQ, per germline. V dropped 0 bases and J dropped 6; count of bases not matched to a gene: 6. CDR3 sequence reads: CASSLAKTGSNSPLHF. The CDR3 region has the DNA TGCGCCAGCAGCTTGGCCAAGACAGGGTCTAATTCACCCCTCCACTTT.

This rearrangement joins TRBV15 to TRBJ1-3; D perhaps matches TRBD1 (5 bases). Germline CDR1 is LNHNV and CDR2 is YYDKDF (reference sequence). V was trimmed by 1 base and J by 3 bases, leaving 13 bases between them. This CDR3 has 16 amino acids. The CDR3 loop is CATSRGRGVDGNTIYF. The CDR3 DNA follows: TGTGCCACCAGCAGAGGGCGGGGGGTCGATGGAAACACCATATATTTT. Full variable domain (missing parts from reference TRBV15 and TRBJ1-3): DAMVIQNPRYQVTQFGKPVTLSCSQTLNHNVMYWYQQKSSQAPKLLFHYYDKDFNNEADTPDNFQSRRPNTSFCFLDIRSPGLGDTAMYLCATSRGRGVDGNTIYFGEGSWLTVV.

This chain joins TRBV14 and TRBJ1-1; D is perhaps TRBD1 (5 bases). The germline gives CDR1 SGHDN, CDR2 FVKESK. The CDR3 extends over 14 amino acids. The V end lost 0 bases, the J end lost 3 bases, and 8 bases lay between the germline ends. The CDR3: CASSQEPGYTEAFF. CDR3 nucleotides: TGTGCCAGCAGCCAAGAACCAGGGTACACTGAAGCTTTCTTT.

The CDR3 reads CASSQGGTSGSNTDTQYF. The CDR3 nucleotides are TGTGCCAGCAGCCAAGGGGGGACTAGCGGGAGCAACACAGATACGCAGTATTTT. The chain is built from TRBV4-2 and TRBJ2-3; 14 bases map to TRBD2. Looked up from germline, CDR1 is LGHNA and CDR2 is YNFKEQ. CDR3 size: 18 residues. V was pared by 1 base and J by 2 bases, with 5 bases of the junction left unmatched.

The rearrangement joins TRBV5-6 to TRBJ1-1; tentatively, D is TRBD1 (5 bases). Germline values: CDR1 SGHDT, CDR2 YYEEEE. Trimming cost V 0 bases and J 11 bases, with 20 bases left between them. The CDR3 has 15 residues. DNA of the CDR3: TGTGCCAGCAGCTTGGAAGGCGATGCAGGGTACGTGGCTTTCTTT. It encodes CASSLEGDAGYVAFF.

The chain joins TRBV29-1 to TRBJ1-1; TRBD1 aligns across 9 bases. Trimming at V came to 8 bases and at J to 4 bases, leaving 8 bases not matched to a gene. CDR1 is SQVTM and CDR2 is ANQGSEA in the germline V gene. The CDR3 extends over 13 amino acids. CDR3 residues: CSTTGQGGTEAFF. The CDR3 DNA sequence: TGCAGCACAACGGGACAGGGAGGCACTGAAGCTTTCTTT.

The chain carries TRBV30 and TRBJ2-6; a possible D gene is TRBD2 (5 bases). CDR1 GTSNPN and CDR2 SVGIG come from the germline V gene (reference sequence). The V end was cut by 2 bases, the J end by 1 base, with 12 bases between. The CDR3 runs to 16 residues. The CDR3 DNA sequence: TGTGCCTGGAGTCCCCCAGCGGCTTCTGGGGCCAACGTCCTGACTTTC. The encoded protein is CAWSPPAASGANVLTF.

The rearrangement uses TRBV2 and TRBJ2-7; possibly TRBD2 for D (6 bases). V lost 6 bases and J lost 2, with 14 bases in between. CDR3 length: 14 amino acids. Looked up from germline, CDR1 is SNHLY and CDR2 is FYNNEI. CDR3 sequence: CASRLTGEPYEQYF. The CDR3, as DNA: TGTGCCAGCAGGTTAACGGGAGAACCCTACGAGCAGTACTTC.

CDR3 bases: TGTGCCAGTAGTTCATGGGGGCGGATGGATGGGAGTGAAGCTTTCTTT. It yields the protein CASSSWGRMDGSEAFF. V is TRBV19 and J is TRBJ1-1; possibly TRBD1 for D (6 bases). Germline CDR1 LNHDA, CDR2 SQIVND (reference sequence). The CDR3 runs 16 residues. Trimming left V 5 bases short and J 7 bases short, with 23 bases between.

V usage is TRBV10-1 and J usage is TRBJ2-7; D is uncertain. Trimming left V 1 base short and J 6 bases short, with 7 bases between. The CDR3 runs to 12 residues. CDR1 is WNHNN and CDR2 is SYGVQD in the germline V gene (reference sequence). Written as DNA, the CDR3 is TGCGCCAGCAGTGAGTTGGGCACCGAGCAGTACTTC. It specifies CASSELGTEQYF.